This T cell receptor (beta chain) was identified in a study of CD8 T cells in ankylosing spondylitis. In TCRdb, the 5' RACE reads were re-called with MiXCR into one record per CDR3 protein. The sample shows 200,000 to 250,000 distinct CDR3 sequences, roughly 10% of them seen only once. The V and J ends lost 0 bases and 7 bases respectively, with 6 bases between them. Germline V lookup: CDR1 LGHDT, CDR2 YNNKEL (reference sequence). The CDR3 totals 13 residues. This clonotype was seen at least ten times. This TCR came from a male donor with ankylosing spondylitis or in good health (not recorded which). The V call is TRBV3-1, the J call TRBJ2-2; D gene ambiguous. Sample: blood, either unsorted or a sorted T cell fraction (not recorded which). The CDR3 coding sequence is TGTGCCAGCAGCCAAGATACGGGCGGGGAGCTGTTTTTT. This codes for CASSQDTGGELFF.